Below, 30 T cell receptor beta chains from the same sample are listed, as sequenced in a study of blood T cells in healthy people across ages. With a J-beta primer mix and a sample-barcoded 5' primer, a second PCR ran about 6 to 11 cycles. TCRdb analysed the 5' RACE reads with MiXCR anew, one entry per CDR3 protein. In the table there are about 730,000 distinct CDR3 sequences, roughly 43% of which are singletons. Material: blood. The receptors here all came from a woman in her fifties or sixties in good health.

V usage is TRBV6-2 or TRBV6-3 and J usage is TRBJ1-4; D is perhaps TRBD1 (6 bases). The CDR3 totals 13 residues. Deletions cut 4 bases from V and 10 bases from J, with 13 bases between. Germline loops: CDR1 MNHEY, CDR2 SVGEGT. The CDR3 nucleotides are TGTGCCAGCAGTTCTGGGGGCCGAGGAAAACTGTTTTTT. Its translation is CASSSGGRGKLFF.

CDR3 protein: CRGVAGGNIQYF. CDR3 nucleotide sequence: TGCAGAGGGGTGGCTGGCGGAAACATTCAGTACTTC. The chain combines TRBV20-1 with TRBJ2-7, with a weak D call TRBD1 (5 bases). The DNA end is a closer match to TRBJ2-4, so the J assignment may be wrong. Germline loops: CDR1 DFQATT, CDR2 SNEGSKA (reference sequence). This CDR3 contains 12 residues.

Worth noting for this clonotype: This may arise from a read error, as a much more abundant clone is one base away. CDR3 sequence (DNA): TGTGCCACCAGCAGAGATCCTGCCTATGAGCAGTACTTC. Amino acids: CATSRDPAYEQYF. The chain has TRBV15 and TRBJ2-7, with D unresolved. This CDR3 has 13 residues. Germline lookup yields CDR1 LNHNV and CDR2 YYDKDF (reference sequence).

This clonotype was counted a few times. This chain uses TRBV6-5 with TRBJ2-1; 8 bases fit TRBD2. Per the germline V gene, CDR1 is MNHEY and CDR2 is SVGAGI. J lost 2 bases, V lost 5 bases, and 8 bases had no gene match. The CDR3 length is 16 residues. CDR3 region: CASSPLSGGPYNEQFF. The CDR3 DNA follows: TGTGCCAGCAGTCCCCTAAGCGGGGGCCCCTACAATGAGCAGTTCTTC.

This clonotype appeared once. The chain is built from TRBV20-1 and TRBJ2-1, with a tentative D call TRBD2 (5 bases). Trimming shortened V by 3 bases and J by 8 bases, and 20 bases separated the two germline ends. The CDR3 sequence is 15 residues long. Per the germline V gene, CDR1 is DFQATT and CDR2 is SNEGSKA (reference sequence). This chain's CDR3 is CSASVESRGSDEQFF. CDR3 coding DNA: TGCAGTGCTAGTGTGGAGTCCCGGGGTTCCGATGAGCAGTTCTTC.

The CDR3 coding sequence is TGCAGTGCTAGAGAGGGACTACCCTACGAGCAGTACTTC. Translating gives CSAREGLPYEQYF. The chain recombines TRBV20-1 with TRBJ2-4, with 7 bases aligning to TRBD2. The J call is doubtful: the DNA matches TRBJ2-7 better. Germline CDR1 reads DFQATT; CDR2 reads SNEGSKA (reference sequence). The CDR3 contains 13 residues.

Concerning this clonotype: An end of the junction does not agree with germline; a read error may underlie this. This rearrangement joins TRBV2 to TRBJ2-4, with D perhaps assigned TRBD1 or TRBD2 (6 bases each). Germline loops: CDR1 SNHLY, CDR2 FYNNEI. This CDR3 is built from 13 residues. The CDR3 DNA reads as TGTGCCAGCAGAGATCGACAGGCAGGGAGGCAGTATTTC. It yields the protein CASRDRQAGRQYF.

This clonotype was counted a few times. J is TRBJ1-2 and V is TRBV6-6; 8 nucleotides line up with TRBD1. Germline V gene lookup returns CDR1 MNHNY and CDR2 SVGAGI (reference sequence). V shed 2 bases, J shed 4 bases, and the junction held 9 bases outside the gene matches. This CDR3 spans 16 amino acids. This CDR3 reads CASSYATQGAGYGYTF. CDR3 sequence (DNA): TGTGCCAGCAGTTACGCGACCCAGGGGGCGGGCTATGGCTACACCTTC.

This sequence joins TRBV2 and TRBJ1-2; TRBD1 might be the D (5 bases). The CDR3 covers 15 residues. Germline CDR1 and CDR2: SNHLY and FYNNEI. Trimming left V 10 bases short and J 3 bases short, with 21 bases between. Written as DNA, the CDR3 is TGTGCCACCCCCAGGCCCAGGTTGGGGGACTATGGCTACACCTTC. This translates into CATPRPRLGDYGYTF.

This rearrangement joins TRBV20-1 to TRBJ2-3; 8 positions match TRBD1. Losses at the gene ends were 2 bases for V and 4 bases for J; bases not matched to a gene: 8. The CDR3 sequence is 15 residues long. Germline CDR1 is DFQATT and CDR2 is SNEGSKA (reference sequence). The CDR3 here is CSARLQGGGADTQYF. DNA for the CDR3: TGCAGTGCTAGACTACAGGGGGGAGGCGCAGATACGCAGTATTTT.

A remark on this clonotype: At one end the junction does not follow the germline gene, possibly because of a read error. V gene TRBV6-2 or TRBV6-3 combines with J gene TRBJ2-5; 10 bases are shared with TRBD1. Germline V gene lookup returns CDR1 MNHEY and CDR2 SVGEGT. CDR3 length: 14 amino acids. Here the CDR3 reads CVSSPGTGVETQYF. CDR3 nucleotide sequence: TGTGTCAGCAGTCCCGGGACAGGGGTGGAGACCCAGTACTTC.

The chain recombines TRBV20-1 with TRBJ2-7, with D possibly matching TRBD2 (6 bases). The CDR3 is made up of 14 amino acids. Germline CDR1 and CDR2: DFQATT and SNEGSKA (reference sequence). V gave up 6 bases and J gave up 0 bases, with 15 bases separating them. The CDR3 loop reads CSATDYGSSYEQYF. The CDR3, as DNA: TGCAGTGCAACGGACTATGGGAGCTCCTACGAGCAGTACTTC.

This clonotype showed up just once. The V gene is TRBV3-1, the J gene TRBJ1-2; no firm D call. With 0 bases removed from V and 8 bases from J, the gap between germline ends came to 10 bases. Germline V gene data show CDR1 as LGHDT and CDR2 as YNNKEL (reference sequence). This CDR3 has 13 residues. CDR3 DNA: TGTGCCAGCAGCCAAGAACCGAGGAGGGGCTACACCTTC. Protein: CASSQEPRRGYTF. Supplemented by reference TRBV3-1 and TRBJ1-2, the full variable domain reads DTAVSQTPKYLVTQMGNDKSIKCEQNLGHDTMYWYKQDSKKFLKIMFSYNNKELIINETVPNRFSPKSPDKAHLNLHINSLELGDSAVYFCASSQEPRRGYTFGSGTRLTVV.

Comments on this clonotype: A much larger clone sits a single nucleotide away, making a read error possible. The genes are TRBV4-2 and TRBJ2-7; TRBD2 agrees at 10 bases. The CDR3 loop spans 15 amino acids. CDR1 is LGHNA and CDR2 is YNFKEQ in the germline V gene. After removal of 4 bases from V and 7 bases from J, the junction contained 10 bases not matched to a gene. DNA of the CDR3: TGTGCCAGCAGCCGACCGGGACTAGCGTCCAATGAGCAGTACTTC. It is translated as CASSRPGLASNEQYF.

The rearrangement joins TRBV5-1 to TRBJ2-6; no firm D call. V was trimmed by 1 base and J by 2 bases, leaving 7 bases between them. This CDR3 is 15 amino acids long. CDR1 is SGHRS, CDR2 YFSETQ, per germline. The CDR3 DNA reads as TGCGCCAGCAGCTTGCGGCCGCCTGGGGCCAACGTCCTGACTTTC. Protein: CASSLRPPGANVLTF.

The chain couples TRBV20-1 to TRBJ2-2, with a possible D match to TRBD2 (5 bases). The length of the CDR3 is 14 residues. Germline CDR1 and CDR2: DFQATT and SNEGSKA (reference sequence). The V end lost 5 bases, the J end lost 6 bases, and 16 bases lay between the germline ends. CDR3 DNA: TGCAGTGCTCGCCGAACTAGTGGGTCCGGGGAGCTGTTTTTT. Amino acids: CSARRTSGSGELFF.

The chain couples TRBV7-3 to TRBJ2-5; TRBD2 agrees at 15 bases. The germline V gene has CDR1 SGHTA and CDR2 FQGTGA. The J segment lost 11 bases and the V segment lost 5 bases, leaving 12 bases of the junction unmatched. The CDR3 contains 16 residues. CDR3 region: CASSPFGLAGGYEQYF. DNA for the CDR3: TGTGCCAGCAGCCCCTTCGGACTAGCGGGAGGGTATGAGCAGTACTTC.

This chain joins TRBV28 and TRBJ2-1, with D possibly being TRBD2 (6 bases). The CDR3 extends over 15 amino acids. Per germline, CDR1 MDHEN and CDR2 SYDVKM. V lost 7 bases and J 1 base, leaving 14 bases between the germline ends. CDR3 region: CASTWDSQSYNEQFF. The CDR3 DNA reads TGTGCCAGCACCTGGGACTCCCAATCCTACAATGAGCAGTTCTTC. The full variable domain, completed using reference TRBV28 and TRBJ2-1, is DVKVTQSSRYLVKRTGEKVFLECVQDMDHENMFWYRQDPGLGLRLIYFSYDVKMKEKGDIPEGYSVSREKKERFSLILESASTNQTSMYLCASTWDSQSYNEQFFGPGTRLTVL.

This clonotype was found once. V and J are TRBV5-1 and TRBJ2-7; 7 positions match TRBD1. J lost 6 bases, V lost 1 base, and 13 bases had no gene match. The CDR3 consists of 16 residues. Germline values: CDR1 SGHRS, CDR2 YFSETQ. CDR3 in amino acids: CASSLLGGASLREQYF. The CDR3 DNA reads as TGCGCCAGCAGCTTGCTAGGGGGCGCGTCTCTCCGCGAGCAGTACTTC.

The chain combines TRBV7-9 with TRBJ1-4; D is unresolved. With 5 bases removed from V and 5 bases from J, the gap between germline ends came to 12 bases. The CDR3 runs to 14 residues. From germline, CDR1 is SEHNR and CDR2 FQNEAQ (reference sequence). CDR3 region: CASSRPPLNEKLFF. In DNA, the CDR3 is TGTGCCAGCAGCCGCCCCCCTTTAAATGAAAAACTGTTTTTT.

The CDR3 reads CASSQGSGTTTQYF. The CDR3 region has the DNA TGCGCCAGCAGCCAGGGGAGCGGGACGACTACGCAGTATTTT. V gene TRBV4-3 combines with J gene TRBJ2-3, with 7 bases matching TRBD2. Germline CDR1 LGHNA, CDR2 YSLEER. Trimming at V came to 3 bases and at J to 8 bases, leaving 8 bases not matched to a gene. The CDR3 runs to 14 residues.

CDR3 sequence reads: CASSLSEDREYGYTF. The CDR3 DNA sequence: TGTGCCAGCAGCTTAAGCGAGGACAGGGAATATGGCTACACCTTC. J is TRBJ1-2 and V is TRBV7-8; TRBD1 aligns across 8 bases. CDR1 is SGHVS, CDR2 FQNEAQ, per germline. There are 15 residues in the CDR3. With V trimmed by 2 bases and J by 5 bases, 7 bases remained unmatched.

About this clonotype itself: Given a much more abundant clone one base away, this may be a read error. The chain links TRBV27 to TRBJ2-7; 9 positions agree with TRBD2. This CDR3 is 15 amino acids long. Germline V gives CDR1 MNHEY, CDR2 SMNVEV (reference sequence). V shed 7 bases and J 0 bases; nucleotides not matched to a gene: 7. CDR3 in DNA: TGTGCCAGCAATTCCGGACTAGCGTTCTCCTACGAGCAGTACTTC. It codes for CASNSGLAFSYEQYF.

This clonotype was counted only a few times. The chain is built from TRBV7-3 and TRBJ2-3; weak D call: TRBD2 (6 bases). V lost 0 bases, J lost 2 bases, and 27 bases lay in between. Germline CDR1 and CDR2: SGHTA and FQGTGA. The CDR3 runs 21 residues. The CDR3 coding sequence is TGTGCCAGCAGCTTAACGGGTACCTTTCCGGACTACCGTTCGCCCACAGATACGCAGTATTTT. It codes for CASSLTGTFPDYRSPTDTQYF.

The rearrangement links TRBV4-2 to TRBJ1-6; 7 nucleotides match TRBD1. Losses at the gene ends were 2 bases for V and 10 bases for J; bases not matched to a gene: 8. This CDR3 region has 15 residues. In germline, CDR1 is LGHNA, CDR2 YNFKEQ. The DNA for the CDR3 is TGTGCCAGCAGCCAACAGACAGGGCGGGAATCACCCCTCCACTTT. Amino acid sequence: CASSQQTGRESPLHF.

This clonotype occurred a few times. The CDR3 coding sequence is TGTGCCAGCAGCTTAGCGGGACTCCCGTCCTACGAGCAGTACTTC. Translating it yields CASSLAGLPSYEQYF. V usage is TRBV11-1 and J usage is TRBJ2-7, with D perhaps TRBD2 (6 bases). The CDR3 runs to 15 residues. CDR1 and CDR2 from the germline V gene are SGHAT and FQDESV (reference sequence). Trimming cost V 0 bases and J 1 base, with 10 bases left between them.

This chain joins TRBV5-1 and TRBJ1-1; TRBD1 is a possible D gene (5 bases). There are 13 residues in the CDR3. Germline assignment: CDR1 SGHRS and CDR2 YFSETQ. The V end was cut by 6 bases, the J end by 11 bases, with 20 bases between. CDR3 coding DNA: TGCGCCAGCACCGCAGGGATAGTTGGGCGTGCTTTCTTT. Translated: CASTAGIVGRAFF. The entire variable domain, with the rest obtained from reference TRBV5-1 and TRBJ1-1, is as follows: KAGVTQTPRYLIKTRGQQVTLSCSPISGHRSVSWYQQTPGQGLQFLFEYFSETQRNKGNFPGRFSGRQFSNSRSEMNVSTLELGDSALYLCASTAGIVGRAFFGQGTRLTVV.

The J gene is TRBJ2-7, the V gene TRBV5-1; D possibly corresponds to TRBD1 (6 bases). The germline gives CDR1 SGHRS, CDR2 YFSETQ. V was shortened by 3 bases and J by 1 base, with 17 bases between the two germline ends. The CDR3 totals 16 residues. The CDR3 DNA reads TGCGCCAGCAGCTCACAGGGCGGTATTTCTTCCTACGAGCAGTACTTC. This sequence encodes CASSSQGGISSYEQYF.

In regard to this clonotype: With a much larger clone just one base away, this may be a read error. The chain employs TRBV7-2 and TRBJ2-7; D remains ambiguous. The J call may be wrong; the DNA end is better matched by TRBJ2-5. This CDR3 comprises 13 residues. From germline, CDR1 is SGHTA and CDR2 FQGNSA. CDR3 in amino acids: CASSPRLDETQYF. CDR3 bases: TGTGCCAGCAGCCCCCGGCTAGATGAGACCCAGTACTTC.

The rearrangement joins TRBV10-3 to TRBJ2-1; D unresolved. Germline loops: CDR1 ENHRY, CDR2 SYGVKD. The CDR3 has 11 residues. The ends were cut back, 8 bases at V and 8 bases at J, with 10 bases in the middle. The CDR3: CAIWARDEQFF. The CDR3, as DNA: TGTGCCATCTGGGCGCGCGATGAGCAGTTCTTC.